Listed below are T cell receptor beta chains from one sample, sequenced in a study of blood T cells in healthy people across ages. MiXCR, run by TCRdb on the 5' RACE reads, gives a single entry per CDR3 protein. The profile shows 650,000 to 1,000,000 distinct CDR3 sequences, roughly 35% of them singletons. Sequenced input: blood. The receptors stem from a man between 18 and 35 years old in good health. Each CDR3 is given with its conserved first and last residue. The D gene is left open where the match is weak. Size is omitted from some rows. Given values are once, few, many or a class for expanded clones.

j_call | d_call | v_call | clone_size | cdr3_aa | cdr3_nt
TRBJ1-2 | NA | TRBV10-3 | NA | CAISESATVGYGYTF | TGTGCCATCAGTGAGTCTGCGACAGTTGGGTATGGCTACACCTTC
TRBJ2-1 | NA | TRBV12-3/TRBV12-4 | few | CAGGRGLWNEQFF | TGTGCCGGCGGCCGGGGGCTCTGGAATGAGCAGTTCTTC
TRBJ2-1 | NA | TRBV6-1 | many | CASSENWNEQFF | TGTGCCAGCAGTGAAAATTGGAATGAGCAGTTCTTC
TRBJ2-3 | NA | TRBV7-9 | few | CASSPWGVDTQYF | TGTGCCAGCAGCCCCTGGGGGGTTGATACGCAGTATTTT
TRBJ2-1 | NA | TRBV11-1 | many | CASSLGAGASYNEQFF | TGTGCCAGCAGCTTAGGCGCAGGGGCGTCTTACAATGAGCAGTTCTTC
TRBJ1-1 | TRBD1 | TRBV4-1 | NA | CASSLFSPGGPNTEAFF | TGCGCCAGCAGCCTCTTCAGCCCAGGGGGCCCGAACACTGAAGCTTTCTTT
TRBJ1-5 | NA | TRBV7-2 | few | CASSSTGLSNQPQHF | TGTGCCAGCAGCTCGACAGGTCTTAGCAATCAGCCCCAGCATTTT
TRBJ2-7 | NA | TRBV5-1 | NA | CASSLGIGVREQYF | TGCGCCAGCAGCTTGGGGATCGGGGTACGCGAGCAGTACTTC
TRBJ1-1 | NA | TRBV12-3/TRBV12-4 | many | CASSRTGSNTEAFF | TGTGCCAGCAGTCGGACTGGATCGAACACTGAAGCTTTCTTT
TRBJ2-7 | NA | TRBV12-3/TRBV12-4 | many | CASSKDIHEQYF | TGTGCCAGCAGTAAGGACATCCACGAGCAGTACTTC
TRBJ1-6 | TRBD1 | TRBV6-6 | few | CASSPMARTGRISPLHF | TGTGCCAGCAGCCCTATGGCAAGGACAGGGCGAATTTCACCCCTCCACTTT
TRBJ1-5 | NA | TRBV6-5 | few | CASSYSNVGLARNQPQHF | TGTGCCAGCAGTTACTCAAATGTGGGGTTAGCGCGCAATCAGCCCCAGCATTTT
TRBJ1-5 | NA | TRBV7-2 | NA | CASSSGGQNNQPQHF | TGTGCCAGCAGCTCAGGCGGACAGAACAATCAGCCCCAGCATTTT
TRBJ1-5 | NA | TRBV20-1 | NA | CSVGDNQPQHF | TGCAGTGTAGGGGACAATCAGCCCCAGCATTTT